This T cell receptor (beta chain) was documented in a study of T cell responses to AZD1222 COVID-19 vaccine. General observations from the study: It should be noted that donors were predominantly white British and more often female, and clonal diversity was possibly underestimated.

As for this clone: The target antigen is unknown.

Clones were sequenced by immunoSEQ multiplex PCR, and TCRdb holds only the in-frame ones, with some missing. The table has some 66,000 clones, 80% to 90% seen once. The V gene's germline CDR1 is SGHTA and CDR2 FQGTGA. Deletions cut 5 bases from V and 4 bases from J, with 21 bases between. CDR3 length equals 17 residues. The sequence was obtained from an adult who received the AZD1222 COVID-19 vaccine. The sample was peripheral blood, taken 28 days after the second AZD1222 dose. V gene TRBV7-3 combines with J gene TRBJ2-1; D ambiguous. As DNA, the CDR3 is TGTGCCAGCAGCCCTTACTCAGGTTCCCTAAGTTACAATGAGCAGTTCTTC. Encoded protein: CASSPYSGSLSYNEQFF.